This T cell receptor beta chain was recorded in a study of immune cell composition in non-small cell lung cancer. On the study more broadly: Lung adenocarcinoma or squamous carcinoma made up most tumours. Study-wide results and limits: Dominant in vivo tumour-associated clones were not shown to share tumour-reactive sequences. Smoking pack-years did not significantly correlate with tumour TCR-beta clonality.

With respect to this clone: Its antigen is undetermined.

Assay: immunoSEQ multiplex PCR; the TCRdb copy retains only in-frame clones and omits some. There are about 4,900 clones in the sample; 65% to 80% occur only once, and around 20% lies in the top ten. DNA was extracted from unsorted cell suspensions stored frozen. The CDR3 loop spans 15 amino acids. Losses at the gene ends were 3 bases for V and 9 bases for J; bases not matched to a gene: 9. Germline assignment: CDR1 MNHEY and CDR2 SMNVEV (reference sequence). The TCR comes from a human donor with non-small cell lung cancer. The chain recombines TRBV27 with TRBJ2-1; TRBD2 matches at 9 bases. Sequenced input: lung tumor tissue. The CDR3 DNA follows: TGTGCCAGCAGTTTCTTCGGCGGGGGGGCATCTGAGCAGTTCTTC. Residues: CASSFFGGGASEQFF.